The clone carrying this T cell receptor beta chain was detected only a few times. This sample was included in a study of blood T cells in healthy people across ages. V shed 3 bases and J shed 3 bases, with 12 bases lying between them. CDR3 length equals 15 residues. Germline CDR1 is LGHNA and CDR2 is YSLEER. Primed by a sample-barcoded 5' primer and a J-beta primer mix, a second PCR proceeded for roughly 6 to 12 cycles. MiXCR was run by TCRdb on the 5' RACE reads, yielding one entry per CDR3 protein. The sample contains fewer than 1,200,000 distinct CDR3 sequences, almost 25% of which appear only once. These data also featured in a second study, about T cells of mothers and their children. From that second work: The authors used all extracted RNA for cDNA synthesis, at approximately 1.5 ug per 15 ul.

Sample: blood. The chain carries TRBV4-3 and TRBJ2-1; no clear D gene. The receptor was isolated from a girl aged 2 to 9 in good health. In nucleotides, the CDR3 is TGCGCCAGCAGCCAGGGCCTAGGCGGCTACAATGAGCAGTTCTTC. This sequence encodes CASSQGLGGYNEQFF.